Listed below are T cell receptor beta chains from one sample, sequenced in a study of vaccination and CD4 T cells after COVID-19. No antigen has been assigned to these receptors. Each CDR3 protein gets one entry after TCRdb re-called the PCR reads with MiXCR. The sample comprises over 7,500 distinct CDR3 sequences, 41% of which are singletons, and about 35% rests with the top ten. Sequencing was done on a sample of CD4+ T cells from blood, cultured in vitro. The source is a human donor in good health. The CDR3 runs from the conserved cysteine through the conserved F or W. The D gene is left open where the match is weak. Part of the rows lack a size; the others show once, few, many or a class for expanded clones.

few	TRBJ1-2	.	TRBV20-1	TGCAGTGCTAGAAAACAGGCTCGCGGCTACACCTTC	CSARKQARGYTF
few	TRBJ2-2	.	TRBV25-1	TGTGCCAGCAGTGGTGCGGGCAACACCGGGGAGCTGTTTTTT	CASSGAGNTGELFF
.	TRBJ2-2	.	TRBV6-1	TGTGCCAGCAGAGACCTTTTCAGGGAGGCGAACACCGGGGAGCTGTTTTTT	CASRDLFREANTGELFF
.	TRBJ1-1	.	TRBV5-1	TGCGCCAGCAGCTTGGTTGGGGGGGCCACTGAAGCTTTCTTT	CASSLVGGATEAFF
.	TRBJ2-3	.	TRBV7-2	TGTGCCAGCAGTGGGGTGGGCCCTCGTGGAGATACGCAGTATTTT	CASSGVGPRGDTQYF
few	TRBJ1-2	TRBD1	TRBV7-8	TGTGCCAGCAGCTTAGCGGGTCGATCGTACCTGGACAGGACTAACTATGGCTACACCTTC	CASSLAGRSYLDRTNYGYTF
.	TRBJ2-1	TRBD1	TRBV27	TGTGCCAGCAGTCCAACCGGGACAGGGGTCTACAATGAGCAGTTCTTC	CASSPTGTGVYNEQFF
few	TRBJ1-2	.	TRBV7-2	TGTGCCAGCAGCTGGGGGGAAGGTCCTTATGGCTACACCTTC	CASSWGEGPYGYTF
few	TRBJ1-1	.	TRBV19	TGTGCCAGTAGTTACGAGACAGGTGGCACTGAAGCTTTCTTT	CASSYETGGTEAFF
.	TRBJ2-2	.	TRBV20-1	TGCAGTGCTAGCCGGGGACCACAAACCGGGGAGCTGTTTTTT	CSASRGPQTGELFF
.	TRBJ1-2	.	TRBV19	TGTGCCAGTAGTAGGGACCCAGGGAACTATGGCTACACCTTC	CASSRDPGNYGYTF
.	TRBJ1-4	.	TRBV15	TGTGCCACCAGCATGAGGGGGGCAACTAATGAAAAACTGTTTTTT	CATSMRGATNEKLFF
.	TRBJ1-1	.	TRBV20-1	TGCAGTGCAATTTCGGGCCCCCCGGGGACTGAAGCTTTCTTT	CSAISGPPGTEAFF
.	TRBJ2-1	.	TRBV6-5	TGTGCCAGCAGTTCACCTAGGGAGCAGTTCTTC	CASSSPREQFF
.	TRBJ2-2	.	TRBV10-3	TGTGCCATCAGGGGGGGCGGGAGTCGTGCCGGGACCGGGGAGCTGTTTTTT	CAIRGGGSRAGTGELFF
few	TRBJ2-5	.	TRBV5-1	TGCGCCAGCAGGGACCCCCAAGAGACCCAGTACTTC	CASRDPQETQYF
.	TRBJ1-5	.	TRBV28	TGTGCCAGCAGTGTAGTCGATCAGCCCCAGCATTTT	CASSVVDQPQHF
few	TRBJ2-3	.	TRBV10-3	TGTGCCACCGGTGGCTCACTCTCGTCTAGCACAGATACGCAGTATTTT	CATGGSLSSSTDTQYF
.	TRBJ2-3	.	TRBV20-1	TGCAGTGCTAGAAAGTCCAGCGGCACAGATACGCAGTATTTT	CSARKSSGTDTQYF
.	TRBJ2-7	TRBD2	TRBV6-1	TGTGCCAGCAGTGCTCCGACTAGCGGGATCTCCTACGAGCAGTACTTC	CASSAPTSGISYEQYF
.	TRBJ2-7	TRBD2	TRBV6-1	TGTGCCAGCAGAGACAGCGGGGCATTCTACGAGCAGTACTTC	CASRDSGAFYEQYF
few	TRBJ1-2	TRBD1	TRBV10-3	TGTGCCATCAGTGAGTCGTTGGGGACAGGCGATTATGGCTACACCTTC	CAISESLGTGDYGYTF
.	TRBJ1-5	TRBD1	TRBV7-2	TGTGCCAGCAGCTTAGGCGGACAGGGTCAGTCCCAGCATTTT	CASSLGGQGQSQHF
.	TRBJ2-3	.	TRBV6-2/TRBV6-3	TGTGCCAGCACCGCCGATGTGCTACGATCGTCAGATACGCAGTATTTT	CASTADVLRSSDTQYF
.	TRBJ1-4	.	TRBV20-1	TGCAGTGCTAAGGCGGGGATGAATGAAAAACTGTTTTTT	CSAKAGMNEKLFF
.	TRBJ2-7	.	TRBV7-9	TGTGCCAGCAGCTTGCCCGGGAAATCCTACGAGCAGTACTTC	CASSLPGKSYEQYF
.	TRBJ2-5	.	TRBV6-5	TGTGCCAGCAGTTCCGGGAACCAAGAGACCCAGTACTTC	CASSSGNQETQYF
few	TRBJ2-3	TRBD1	TRBV6-5	TGTGCCAGCAGTTATCGCGGGGACAGGGTGGCAGATACGCAGTATTTT	CASSYRGDRVADTQYF
.	TRBJ1-6	TRBD1	TRBV10-3	TGTGCCATCAGTCAACAGGGGTGGAATTCACCCCTCCACTTT	CAISQQGWNSPLHF
.	TRBJ1-2	.	TRBV10-3	TGTGCCATCAGTGAGTCCGGAGGGGGAGGTCCCGTACCTGGCTACACCTTC	CAISESGGGGPVPGYTF
few	TRBJ1-2	.	TRBV27	TGTGCCAGCAGTAGTCCCAGAGAGGGCTACACCTTC	CASSSPREGYTF
.	TRBJ2-7	TRBD1	TRBV30	TGTGCCTGGATCCGGCCGCAGGGGGCGCGGGAGCAGTACTTC	CAWIRPQGAREQYF
once	TRBJ2-1	.	TRBV6-1	TGTGCCAGCAGTCGAACAGGGAATGGCGAGCAGTTCTTC	CASSRTGNGEQFF
.	TRBJ1-2	.	TRBV28	TGTGCCAGCAGTTTGGTTGGGGATACTGGCTACACCTTC	CASSLVGDTGYTF
.	TRBJ1-2	.	TRBV24-1	TGTGCCACCAGTGCGCGGGATAGCTATGGCTACACCTTC	CATSARDSYGYTF
.	TRBJ1-6	.	TRBV19	TGTGCCAGTAGTATAAGAACCCCGGATAATTCACCCCTCCACTTT	CASSIRTPDNSPLHF
few	TRBJ1-5	.	TRBV24-1	TGTGCCTCGGGGGATAGCAATCAGCCCCAGCATTTT	CASGDSNQPQHF
.	TRBJ2-1	.	TRBV5-4	TGTGCCAGCAGCTTCGCCGGCTCCTACAATGAGCAGTTCTTC	CASSFAGSYNEQFF
.	TRBJ1-6	.	TRBV20-1	TGCAGTGCTACGATACAGTATAATTCACCCCTCCACTTT	CSATIQYNSPLHF
.	TRBJ2-7	TRBD2	TRBV6-2/TRBV6-3	TGTGCCAGCAGTCGGCTAGCGGGAGTCGGGGAGCAGTACTTC	CASSRLAGVGEQYF
few	TRBJ2-7	.	TRBV20-1	TGCAGTGCCCGAAGGCCACAGACCTACGAGCAGTACTTC	CSARRPQTYEQYF
.	TRBJ1-2	TRBD1	TRBV7-2	TGTGCCAGCAGGCCTACACCGGGACAGGGAGGCTACACCTTC	CASRPTPGQGGYTF